This is a list of T cell receptor beta chains from one sample in a study of T cell repertoires in cytomegalovirus infection. These receptors are not linked to any known antigen. Each CDR3 protein is one row after TCRdb ran MiXCR on the reads. The sample contains approximately 390,000 distinct CDR3 sequences, approximately 30% of which appear only once. This material consisted of cultured PBMCs, taken from culture after CMV antigen stimulation. Every receptor here comes from a human donor in good health (CMV status not recorded). Some clones in this sample may be carry-over from other donors' samples. Each CDR3 is given with its conserved first and last residue. Only part of the rows carry a size: once, few, many, or a class if the clone is expanded.

CDR3	V	J	size
CASSLSGTKYGYTF	TRBV11-2	TRBJ1-2	.
CASSQIQGNEQFF	TRBV11-3	TRBJ2-1	few
CASTRGGTNYGYTF	TRBV28	TRBJ1-2	.
CASSDPGGQPQHF	TRBV25-1	TRBJ1-5	.
CASSQVAHEGGVGGYTF	TRBV4-2	TRBJ1-2	few
CASSLRGTSNQPQHF	TRBV12-3/TRBV12-4	TRBJ1-5	.
CASSNPGGGAYEQYF	TRBV7-8	TRBJ2-7	.
CASSLSIGASTDTQYF	TRBV27	TRBJ2-3	few
CASSLSSQNTEAFF	TRBV28	TRBJ1-1	.
CASGKGLPEGYTF	TRBV7-4	TRBJ1-2	.
CASSVGTGGGNTEAFF	TRBV6-5	TRBJ1-1	few
CASSPRTSGRSEQFF	TRBV7-2	TRBJ2-1	.
CASSLKRETQYF	TRBV7-2	TRBJ2-5	.
CASKSQGGSVNSPLHF	TRBV12-3/TRBV12-4	TRBJ1-6	.
CASREQGNYGYTF	TRBV28	TRBJ1-2	.
CASSLRLAGKGTDTQYF	TRBV11-2	TRBJ2-3	.
CASSQGLGRVPQETQYF	TRBV4-1	TRBJ2-5	.
CASSYAGTQYF	TRBV6-5	TRBJ2-5	many
CSVAGTPFDGGNTIYF	TRBV29-1	TRBJ1-3	.
CASSQGQGIYGYTF	TRBV4-3	TRBJ1-2	.
CASREQGSGNTIYF	TRBV28	TRBJ1-3	few
CASSSDRGGNEQFF	TRBV7-8	TRBJ2-1	.
CSARVDSLFSTDTQYF	TRBV20-1	TRBJ2-3	.
CASSADNPGQGGYEQYF	TRBV7-2	TRBJ2-7	.
CASSLDSGRRNEQFF	TRBV7-3	TRBJ2-1	.
CASSPEIRGEQYF	TRBV7-6	TRBJ2-7	.
CASTRLDWTEAFF	TRBV6-5	TRBJ1-1	.
CASSPQAFF	TRBV7-9	TRBJ1-1	.
CAISHPTLTKNIQYF	TRBV10-3	TRBJ2-4	.
CASREDLATGEQFF	TRBV7-9	TRBJ2-1	.
CASRPPGQHSYNEQFF	TRBV19	TRBJ2-1	.
CAYLFWKSGANVLTF	TRBV30	TRBJ2-6	.
CASSLYPSTDTQYF	TRBV27	TRBJ2-3	.
CASSPHSGRAPDTQYF	TRBV12-3/TRBV12-4	TRBJ2-3	.
CASRGGTGDPYEQFF	TRBV28	TRBJ2-1	.
CASRTTGKNIQYF	TRBV6-8	TRBJ2-4	.
CASSLGFGDAEAFF	TRBV7-2	TRBJ1-1	many
CASSLGSGTGDFF	TRBV5-1	TRBJ2-1	few
CASSPGQVDYGYTF	TRBV18	TRBJ1-2	few
CAIARDSQETQYF	TRBV10-3	TRBJ2-5	few
CASSLGWGRGETQYF	TRBV7-6	TRBJ2-5	few
CASSPRDTYEQYF	TRBV18	TRBJ2-7	.
CATSRDAPRQGAGNQPQHF	TRBV15	TRBJ1-5	.
CASSPVGQGTGGNTIYF	TRBV14	TRBJ1-3	.